This TCR beta chain was sequenced for a study of blood T cells in healthy people across ages. J was trimmed by 2 bases and V by 9 bases; bases with no gene match: 5. Germline values: CDR1 MNHNS, CDR2 SASEGT. The CDR3 runs to 14 residues. Notes on this clonotype: Its target is unknown.

A second PCR, run for roughly 7 to 11 cycles, used a sample-barcoded 5' primer plus a J-beta primer mix. MiXCR was run by TCRdb on the 5' RACE reads, yielding one entry per CDR3 protein. The table lists approximately 1.5 million distinct CDR3 sequences, about 35% of them singletons. General study findings and limits: Versus aged donors, long-lived donors had higher diversity and more naive CD4+ cells.

The origin of this receptor is a woman in her twenties or thirties in good health. J is TRBJ2-3 and V is TRBV6-1; 10 nucleotides match TRBD2. The sequencing input was blood. In nucleotides, the CDR3 is TGTGCCAGTCGGACTAGCGGCACCACAGATACGCAGTATTTT. This sequence encodes CASRTSGTTDTQYF.